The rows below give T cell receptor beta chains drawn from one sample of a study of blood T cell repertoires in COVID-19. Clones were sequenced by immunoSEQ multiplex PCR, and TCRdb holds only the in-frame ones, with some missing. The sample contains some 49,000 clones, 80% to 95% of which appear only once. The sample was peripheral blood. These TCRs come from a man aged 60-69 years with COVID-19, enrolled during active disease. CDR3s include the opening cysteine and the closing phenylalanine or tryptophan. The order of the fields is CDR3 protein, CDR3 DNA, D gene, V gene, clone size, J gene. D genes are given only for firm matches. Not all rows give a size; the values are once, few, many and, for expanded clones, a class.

CASSLGQGPQETQYF TGTGCCAGCAGCTTGGGCCAGGGCCCTCAAGAGACCCAGTACTTC - TRBV5-5 once TRBJ2-5
CASSDLQNRFRTIYF TGTGCCAGCTCCGATCTTCAGAACAGGTTCAGAACCATATATTTT - TRBV19 - TRBJ1-3
CASSMGQTSSGNTIYF TGTGCCAGTAGTATGGGACAGACGAGCTCTGGAAACACCATATATTTT TRBD1 TRBV19 - TRBJ1-3
CASSRQASLYNEQFF TGTGCCAGCAGTCGTCAGGCTAGCCTCTACAATGAGCAGTTCTTC - TRBV6-5 - TRBJ2-1
CASSYAGLGEQYF TGTGCCAGCAGTTACGCCGGACTCGGCGAGCAGTACTTC - TRBV6-5 - TRBJ2-7
CATSDLLLAEGAYEQYF TGTGCCACCAGTGATTTGTTACTGGCGGAGGGAGCCTACGAGCAGTACTTC - TRBV24-1 - TRBJ2-7
CASSQGAGGDYEQYF TGTGCCAGCAGCCAGGGGGCAGGGGGCGACTACGAGCAGTACTTC TRBD1 TRBV7-2 - TRBJ2-7
CASSLYGTEAFF TGCGCCAGCAGCTTGTACGGGACTGAAGCTTTCTTT - TRBV5-1 - TRBJ1-1
CASSGAWYTEAFF TGTGCCAGCAGCGGCGCGTGGTACACTGAAGCTTTCTTT - TRBV9 - TRBJ1-1
CASSSAGTGGVEQYF TGTGCCAGCAGCTCTGCCGGGACAGGGGGAGTGGAGCAGTACTTC TRBD1 TRBV27 - TRBJ2-7
CASSTQGANEKLFF TGTGCCAGCAGCACGCAGGGGGCTAATGAAAAACTGTTTTTT TRBD1 TRBV5-5 - TRBJ1-4
CASSDRGQALNQPQHF TGTGCCAGCAGTGATCGTGGACAGGCATTAAATCAGCCCCAGCATTTT TRBD1 TRBV2 - TRBJ1-5
CASSLAGKMNTEAFF TGTGCCAGCAGTTTGGCAGGCAAGATGAACACTGAAGCTTTCTTT - TRBV28 few TRBJ1-1
CASSSTPQGTEAFF TGTGCCAGCAGTTCCACCCCCCAGGGCACTGAAGCTTTCTTT - TRBV27 - TRBJ1-1
CASRGTSLFNEQFF TGTGCCAGCAGGGGGACTAGCTTATTCAATGAGCAGTTCTTC TRBD2 TRBV27 - TRBJ2-1
CASSVDSNPYYNEQFF TGTGCCAGCAGCGTCGACTCTAACCCTTACTACAATGAGCAGTTCTTC - TRBV9 - TRBJ2-1
CAWSARSDEQFF TGTGCCTGGAGCGCCCGCTCGGATGAGCAGTTCTTC - TRBV30 - TRBJ2-1
CASSPTVGKNIQYF TGTGCCAGCAGCCCCACAGTTGGAAAAAACATTCAGTACTTC - TRBV9 - TRBJ2-4
CASSEVAVPGELFF TGTGCCAGCAGTGAAGTAGCGGTACCAGGGGAGCTGTTTTTT - TRBV6-1 few TRBJ2-2
CASGGGRYGYTF TGTGCCAGCGGGGGGGGTCGGTATGGCTACACCTTC - TRBV6-5 - TRBJ1-2
CASSVNMNTEAFF TGTGCCAGCAGCGTTAACATGAACACTGAAGCTTTCTTT - TRBV9 - TRBJ1-1
CASSQGDSNEQFF TGTGCCAGCAGTCAAGGGGACAGCAATGAGCAGTTCTTC TRBD1 TRBV27 - TRBJ2-1
CASSPDRARNEKLFF TGTGCCAGCTCACCAGACAGGGCGCGTAATGAAAAACTGTTTTTT TRBD1 TRBV18 - TRBJ1-4
CASSLGYRGTGGTGELFF TGTGCCAGCAGCTTAGGCTACCGTGGGACAGGGGGAACCGGGGAGCTGTTTTTT TRBD1 TRBV7-9 - TRBJ2-2
CASRATGGNNSPLHF TGTGCCAGTAGGGCGACAGGGGGTAATAATTCACCCCTCCACTTT TRBD1 TRBV19 - TRBJ1-6
CSASSLAGGTYEQYF TGCAGTGCTAGTTCCCTAGCGGGAGGTACCTACGAGCAGTACTTC TRBD2 TRBV20-1 - TRBJ2-7
CASSLGGTNYGYTF TGTGCCAGCTCACTCGGCGGCACTAACTATGGCTACACCTTC - TRBV18 - TRBJ1-2
CASSPAGDPGNEQFF TGCGCCAGCAGCCCCGCGGGGGATCCGGGCAATGAGCAGTTCTTC TRBD2 TRBV5-1 - TRBJ2-1
CASSRRRLAGGTNTGELFF TGTGCCAGCAGCCGACGCAGACTAGCGGGTGGGACGAACACCGGGGAGCTGTTTTTT TRBD2 TRBV3-1/TRBV3-2 few TRBJ2-2
CASSLPDQPQHF TGTGCCAGCAGCTTGCCGGATCAGCCCCAGCATTTT - TRBV5-4 - TRBJ1-5
CASSQFVAFEQYF TGCGCCAGCAGTCAATTTGTGGCTTTCGAGCAGTACTTC - TRBV23-1 - TRBJ2-7
CASSSTLGVLGQLNGGYTF TGTGCCAGCAGCTCCACGCTAGGGGTGCTTGGACAACTGAACGGGGGCTACACCTTC - TRBV11-2 - TRBJ1-2
CASSPGGVAKNIQYF TGTGCCAGCTCGCCCGGCGGTGTGGCCAAAAACATTCAGTACTTC - TRBV2 - TRBJ2-4
CASSLTGGFGNTIYF TGTGCCAGCAGCCTTACAGGGGGCTTTGGAAACACCATATATTTT TRBD1 TRBV3-1/TRBV3-2 - TRBJ1-3
CASRRGTGRDQPQHF TGTGCCAGCAGACGAGGGACAGGTCGCGATCAGCCCCAGCATTTT TRBD1 TRBV28 - TRBJ1-5
CASSLPRSDRSNYGYTF TGTGCCAGTAGCCTACCTAGATCTGACAGATCTAACTATGGCTACACCTTC - TRBV19 - TRBJ1-2
CASSQVTGGLGYTF TGCGCCAGCAGCCAAGTAACAGGGGGCCTTGGCTACACCTTC TRBD1 TRBV4-1 - TRBJ1-2
CASSQGLIESYEQYF TGTGCCAGCAGCCAAGGACTCATCGAATCCTACGAGCAGTACTTC - TRBV3-1/TRBV3-2 - TRBJ2-7
CASIPRQGGMNTEAFF TGTGCCAGTATTCCTCGACAGGGCGGAATGAACACTGAAGCTTTCTTT TRBD1 TRBV19 - TRBJ1-1
CASSQAGVSYEQYF TGTGCCAGCAGCCAAGCCGGGGTAAGCTACGAGCAGTACTTC - TRBV3-1/TRBV3-2 - TRBJ2-7
CASSQPTDTQYF TGTGCCAGCAGCCAACCGACAGATACGCAGTATTTT - TRBV14 - TRBJ2-3